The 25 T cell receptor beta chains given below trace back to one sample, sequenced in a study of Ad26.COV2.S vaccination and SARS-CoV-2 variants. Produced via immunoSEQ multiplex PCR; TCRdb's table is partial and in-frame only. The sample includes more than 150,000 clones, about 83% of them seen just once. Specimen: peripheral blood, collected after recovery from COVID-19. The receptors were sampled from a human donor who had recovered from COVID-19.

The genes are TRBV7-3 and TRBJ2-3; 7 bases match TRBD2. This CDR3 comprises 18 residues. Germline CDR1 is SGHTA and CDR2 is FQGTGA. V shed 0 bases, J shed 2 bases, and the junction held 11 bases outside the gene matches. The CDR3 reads CASSLTPPSGRHTDTQYF. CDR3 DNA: TGTGCCAGCAGCTTAACCCCTCCTAGCGGCCGACACACAGATACGCAGTATTTT.

CDR3 residues: CASSVGQWGGEAFF. CDR3 in DNA: TGCGCCAGCAGTGTGGGACAGTGGGGAGGGGAAGCTTTCTTT. The chain uses TRBV5-1 and TRBJ1-1; TRBD1 aligns across 7 bases. With V trimmed by 5 bases and J by 8 bases, 12 bases remained unmatched. The CDR3 consists of 14 residues. In germline, CDR1 is SGHRS, CDR2 YFSETQ.

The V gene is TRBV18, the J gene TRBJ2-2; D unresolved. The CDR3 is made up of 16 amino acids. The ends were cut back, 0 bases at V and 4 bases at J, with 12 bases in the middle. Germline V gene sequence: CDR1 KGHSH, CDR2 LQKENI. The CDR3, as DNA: TGTGCCAGCTCACCACCGCTCGGTCAGTTCACCGGGGAGCTGTTTTTT. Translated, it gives CASSPPLGQFTGELFF.

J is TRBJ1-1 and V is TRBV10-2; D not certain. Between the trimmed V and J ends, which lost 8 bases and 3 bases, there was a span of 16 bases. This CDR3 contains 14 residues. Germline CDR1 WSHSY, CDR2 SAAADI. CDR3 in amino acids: CASSGLGLDTEAFF. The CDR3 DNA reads TGCGCCAGCTCAGGATTAGGTTTGGACACTGAAGCTTTCTTT.

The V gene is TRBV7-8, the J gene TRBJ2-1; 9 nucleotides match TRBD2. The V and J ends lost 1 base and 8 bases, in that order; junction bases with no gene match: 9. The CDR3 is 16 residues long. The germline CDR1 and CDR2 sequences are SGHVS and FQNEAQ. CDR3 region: CASSLEAGLAAYEQFF. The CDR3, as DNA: TGTGCCAGCAGCTTAGAGGCGGGACTAGCTGCGTATGAGCAGTTCTTC.

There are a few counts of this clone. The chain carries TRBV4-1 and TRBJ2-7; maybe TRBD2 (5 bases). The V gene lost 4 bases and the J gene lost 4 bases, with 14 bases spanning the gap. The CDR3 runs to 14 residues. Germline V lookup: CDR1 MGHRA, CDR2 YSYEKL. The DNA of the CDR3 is TGCGCCAGCAGCCGCGTACGGGGAGATTACGAGCAGTACTTC. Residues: CASSRVRGDYEQYF.

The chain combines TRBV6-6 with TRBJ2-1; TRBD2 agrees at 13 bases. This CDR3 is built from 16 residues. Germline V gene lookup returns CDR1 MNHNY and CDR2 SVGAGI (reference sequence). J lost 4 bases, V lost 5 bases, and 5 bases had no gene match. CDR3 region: CASSRLAGGFYNEQFF. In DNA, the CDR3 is TGTGCCAGCAGTCGACTAGCGGGAGGTTTTTACAATGAGCAGTTCTTC.

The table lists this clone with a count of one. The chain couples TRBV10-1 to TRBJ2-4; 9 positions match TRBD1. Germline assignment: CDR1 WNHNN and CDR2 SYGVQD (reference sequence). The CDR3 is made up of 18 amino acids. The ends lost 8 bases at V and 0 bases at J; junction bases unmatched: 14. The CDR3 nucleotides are TGCGCCAGCGGCCACCGGGACAGGGCACCCCTAGCCAAAAACATTCAGTACTTC. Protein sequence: CASGHRDRAPLAKNIQYF.

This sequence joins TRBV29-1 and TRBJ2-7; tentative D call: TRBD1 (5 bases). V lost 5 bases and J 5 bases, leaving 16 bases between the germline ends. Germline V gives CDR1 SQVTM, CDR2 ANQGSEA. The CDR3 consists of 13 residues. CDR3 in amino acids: CSVSSRAANEQYF. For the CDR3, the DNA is TGCAGCGTTAGCTCCAGGGCAGCCAACGAGCAGTACTTC.

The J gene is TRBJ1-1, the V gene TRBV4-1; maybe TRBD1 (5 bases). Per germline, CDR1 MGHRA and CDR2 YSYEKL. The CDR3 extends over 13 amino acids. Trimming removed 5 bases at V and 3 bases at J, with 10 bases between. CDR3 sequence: CASSKGRDTEAFF. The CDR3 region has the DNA TGCGCCAGCAGCAAGGGGCGGGACACTGAAGCTTTCTTT.

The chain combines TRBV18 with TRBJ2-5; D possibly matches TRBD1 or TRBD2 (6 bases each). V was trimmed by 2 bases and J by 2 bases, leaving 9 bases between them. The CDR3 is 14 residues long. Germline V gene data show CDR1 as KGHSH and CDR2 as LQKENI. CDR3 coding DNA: TGTGCCAGCTCACCAGGGGGGCTTCAAGAGACCCAGTACTTC. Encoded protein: CASSPGGLQETQYF.

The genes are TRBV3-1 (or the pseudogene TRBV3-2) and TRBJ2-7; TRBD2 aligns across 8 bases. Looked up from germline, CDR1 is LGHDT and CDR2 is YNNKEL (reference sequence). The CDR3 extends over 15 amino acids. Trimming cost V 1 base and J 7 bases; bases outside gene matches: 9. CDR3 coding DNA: TGTGCCAGCAGCCAAGGTATAGCGGGGACCGCGGAGCAGTACTTC. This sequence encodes CASSQGIAGTAEQYF.

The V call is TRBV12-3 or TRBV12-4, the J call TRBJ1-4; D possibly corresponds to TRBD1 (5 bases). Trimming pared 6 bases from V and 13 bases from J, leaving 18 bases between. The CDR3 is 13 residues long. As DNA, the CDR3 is TGTGCCAGCAGCATTAGGTGGGGCACTGGACTGTTTTTT. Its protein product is CASSIRWGTGLFF.

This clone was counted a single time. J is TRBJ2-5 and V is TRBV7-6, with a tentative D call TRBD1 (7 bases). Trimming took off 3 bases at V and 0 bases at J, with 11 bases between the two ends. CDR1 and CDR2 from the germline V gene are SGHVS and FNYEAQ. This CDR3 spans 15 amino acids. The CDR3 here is CASSFGGGHQETQYF. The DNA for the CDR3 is TGTGCCAGCAGCTTCGGAGGGGGCCACCAAGAGACCCAGTACTTC.

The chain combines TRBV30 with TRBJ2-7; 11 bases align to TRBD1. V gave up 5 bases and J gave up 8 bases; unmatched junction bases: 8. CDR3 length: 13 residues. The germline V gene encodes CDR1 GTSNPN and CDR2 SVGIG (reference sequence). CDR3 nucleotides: TGTGCCTGGGGCCGGGACAGGGGGTCCAAGCAGTACTTC. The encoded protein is CAWGRDRGSKQYF. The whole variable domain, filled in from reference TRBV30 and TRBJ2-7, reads SQTIHQWPATLVQPVGSPLSLECTVEGTSNPNLYWYRQAAGRGLQLLFYSVGIGQISSEVPQNLSASRPQDRQFILSSKKLLLSDSGFYLCAWGRDRGSKQYFGPGTRLTVT.

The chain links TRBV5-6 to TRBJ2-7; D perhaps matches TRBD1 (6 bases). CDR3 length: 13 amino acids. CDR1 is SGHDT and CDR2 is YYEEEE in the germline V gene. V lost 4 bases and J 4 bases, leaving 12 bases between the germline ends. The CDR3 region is CASSRGQLYEQYF. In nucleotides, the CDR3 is TGTGCCAGCAGCCGAGGACAGCTTTACGAGCAGTACTTC. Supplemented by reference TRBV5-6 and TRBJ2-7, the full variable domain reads DAGVTQSPTHLIKTRGQQVTLRCSPKSGHDTVSWYQQALGQGPQFIFQYYEEEERQRGNFPDRFSGHQFPNYSSELNVNALLLGDSALYLCASSRGQLYEQYFGPGTRLTVT.

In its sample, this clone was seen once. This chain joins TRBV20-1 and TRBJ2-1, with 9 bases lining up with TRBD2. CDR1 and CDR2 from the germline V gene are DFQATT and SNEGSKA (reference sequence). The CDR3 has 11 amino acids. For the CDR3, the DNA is TGCAGCGTAACTAGCGGGCATGAGCAGTTCTTC. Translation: CSVTSGHEQFF.

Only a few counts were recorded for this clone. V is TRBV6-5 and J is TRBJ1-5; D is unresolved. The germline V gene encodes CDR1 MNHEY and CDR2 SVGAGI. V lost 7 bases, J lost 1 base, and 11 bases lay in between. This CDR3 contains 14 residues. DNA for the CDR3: TGTGCCAGCAAAGTTCAGGAGAGCAATCAGCCCCAGCATTTT. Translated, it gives CASKVQESNQPQHF.

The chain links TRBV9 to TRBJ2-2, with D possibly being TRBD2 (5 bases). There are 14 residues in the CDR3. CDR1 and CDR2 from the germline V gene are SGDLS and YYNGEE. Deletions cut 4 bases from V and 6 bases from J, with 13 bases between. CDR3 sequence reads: CASSSRGPAGELFF. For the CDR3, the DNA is TGTGCCAGCAGCTCCCGAGGGCCCGCCGGGGAGCTGTTTTTT.

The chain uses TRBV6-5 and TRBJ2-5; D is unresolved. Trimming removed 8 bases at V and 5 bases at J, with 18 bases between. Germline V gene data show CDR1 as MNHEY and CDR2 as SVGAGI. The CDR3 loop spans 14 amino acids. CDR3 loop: CASLKTSAWETQYF. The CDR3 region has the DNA TGTGCCAGCCTTAAGACTTCAGCTTGGGAGACCCAGTACTTC.

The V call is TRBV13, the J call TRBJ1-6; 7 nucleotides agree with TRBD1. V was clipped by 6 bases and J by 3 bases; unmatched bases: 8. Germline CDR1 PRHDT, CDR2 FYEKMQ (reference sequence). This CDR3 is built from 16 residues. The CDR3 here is CASRVGQANYNSPLHF. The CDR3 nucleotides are TGTGCCAGCAGGGTTGGACAGGCCAACTATAATTCACCCCTCCACTTT.

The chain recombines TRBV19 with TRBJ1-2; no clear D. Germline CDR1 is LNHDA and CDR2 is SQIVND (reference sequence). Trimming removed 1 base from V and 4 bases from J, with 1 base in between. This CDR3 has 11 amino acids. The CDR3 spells CASSIAYGYTF. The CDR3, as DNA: TGTGCCAGTAGTATAGCCTATGGCTACACCTTC.

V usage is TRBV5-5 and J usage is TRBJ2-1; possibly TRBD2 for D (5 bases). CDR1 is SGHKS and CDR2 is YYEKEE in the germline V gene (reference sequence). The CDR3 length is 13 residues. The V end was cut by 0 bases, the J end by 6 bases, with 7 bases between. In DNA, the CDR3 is TGTGCCAGCAGCTTGGCCCTAGCCAATGAGCAGTTCTTC. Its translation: CASSLALANEQFF.

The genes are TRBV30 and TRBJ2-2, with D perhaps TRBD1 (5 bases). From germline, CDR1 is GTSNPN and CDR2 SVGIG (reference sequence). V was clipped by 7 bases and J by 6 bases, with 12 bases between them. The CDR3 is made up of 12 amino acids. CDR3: CASSKGPGELFF. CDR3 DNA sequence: TGTGCCTCCTCAAAGGGGCCCGGGGAGCTGTTTTTT. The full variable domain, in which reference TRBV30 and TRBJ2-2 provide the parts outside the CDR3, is SQTIHQWPATLVQPVGSPLSLECTVEGTSNPNLYWYRQAAGRGLQLLFYSVGIGQISSEVPQNLSASRPQDRQFILSSKKLLLSDSGFYLCASSKGPGELFFGEGSRLTVL.

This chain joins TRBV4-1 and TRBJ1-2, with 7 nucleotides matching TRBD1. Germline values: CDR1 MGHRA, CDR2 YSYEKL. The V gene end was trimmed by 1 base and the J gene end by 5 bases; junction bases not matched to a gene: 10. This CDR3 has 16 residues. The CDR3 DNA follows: TGCGCCAGCAGCCAAGTGACTCAGGACAGGATGTATGGCTACACCTTC. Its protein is CASSQVTQDRMYGYTF.